Below, 12 T cell receptor beta chains from the same sample are listed, as sequenced in a study of CD8 T cells in Susac syndrome. Random hexamers were used to reverse transcribe the RNA input (0.5 to 1 ug). Using its own MiXCR run on the immunoSEQ multiplex PCR reads, TCRdb lists one record per CDR3 protein. This sample carries 160,000 or so distinct CDR3 sequences, approximately 94% of them seen once, and the ten largest clones take 0.095% to 0.13%. Sequencing input: CD4+ T cells from PBMCs. Receptor source: a human donor with Susac syndrome.

In its sample, this clonotype was seen once. V usage is TRBV5-1 and J usage is TRBJ2-3; 8 bases match TRBD2. Germline V CDR1 and CDR2: SGHRS, YFSETQ. The CDR3 has 17 amino acids. Unmatched junction bases numbered 6, after V lost 0 bases and J lost 0 bases. CDR3 sequence reads: CASSLAPSGLSTDTQYF. CDR3 sequence (DNA): TGCGCCAGCAGCTTGGCCCCTAGCGGGCTTAGCACAGATACGCAGTATTTT.

The chain combines TRBV5-1 with TRBJ2-5, with 9 bases that match TRBD1. Germline-derived CDR1 and CDR2 are SGHRS and YFSETQ. V was clipped by 4 bases and J by 5 bases; unmatched bases: 15. This CDR3 region has 17 residues. This chain's CDR3 is CASSHHSTGGVEETQYF. The CDR3 DNA reads as TGCGCCAGCAGCCACCACAGCACAGGGGGCGTGGAGGAGACCCAGTACTTC. Supplemented by reference TRBV5-1 and TRBJ2-5, the full variable domain reads KAGVTQTPRYLIKTRGQQVTLSCSPISGHRSVSWYQQTPGQGLQFLFEYFSETQRNKGNFPGRFSGRQFSNSRSEMNVSTLELGDSALYLCASSHHSTGGVEETQYFGPGTRLLVL.

The genes are TRBV12-5 and TRBJ1-2, with D possibly TRBD1 on 5 matching bases. The germline V and J ends were trimmed by 6 bases and 2 bases, with 10 bases remaining between them. CDR1 is LGHNT, CDR2 FRNRAP, per germline. This CDR3 contains 13 residues. The CDR3 DNA reads as TGTGCTAGTGGGGTGGACAACAACTATGGCTACACCTTC. Its translation: CASGVDNNYGYTF.

The chain joins TRBV6-1 to TRBJ1-3, with D uncertain. The germline V and J ends were trimmed by 7 bases and 0 bases, with 19 bases remaining between them. This CDR3 has 17 residues. CDR1 and CDR2 (germline): MNHNS, SASEGT. The CDR3: CASTSVRPDISGNTIYF. The DNA for the CDR3 is TGTGCCAGCACCTCCGTCCGTCCAGATATCTCTGGAAACACCATATATTTT.

The chain uses TRBV5-6 and TRBJ1-6; the D gene is possibly TRBD1 (5 bases). Germline CDR1 SGHDT, CDR2 YYEEEE. The CDR3 extends over 15 amino acids. The V gene lost 4 bases and the J gene lost 7 bases, with 15 bases spanning the gap. CDR3: CASSPQGLRNSPLHF. CDR3 bases: TGTGCCAGCAGCCCCCAGGGCCTGAGAAATTCACCCCTCCACTTT.

V is TRBV3-1 and J is TRBJ1-4; weak D call: TRBD1 (6 bases). Between the trimmed V and J ends, which lost 1 base and 3 bases, there was a span of 15 bases. Looked up from germline, CDR1 is LGHDT and CDR2 is YNNKEL (reference sequence). The CDR3 totals 17 residues. The CDR3 region has the DNA TGTGCCAGCAGCCAAGTTTTGTCGGGGGCCGCTAATGAAAAACTGTTTTTT. Protein sequence: CASSQVLSGAANEKLFF. The full variable domain, rest sourced from reference TRBV3-1 and TRBJ1-4, is DTAVSQTPKYLVTQMGNDKSIKCEQNLGHDTMYWYKQDSKKFLKIMFSYNNKELIINETVPNRFSPKSPDKAHLNLHINSLELGDSAVYFCASSQVLSGAANEKLFFGSGTQLSVL.

V usage is TRBV21-1 and J usage is TRBJ2-5; no check of the table's D call, TRBD1, against the DNA was made. TRBV21-1 counts as a pseudogene. The length of the CDR3 is 14 residues. Here the CDR3 reads CASSPYRGRETQYF. The CDR3 DNA follows: TGTGCCAGCAGCCCCTACAGGGGGCGCGAGACCCAGTACTTC.

For the CDR3, the DNA is TGTGCCAGCAGCTTACAAGGGGGTCGGGGGGAGACCCAGTACTTC. The encoded protein is CASSLQGGRGETQYF. The rearrangement uses TRBV11-2 and TRBJ2-5; possibly TRBD1 or TRBD2 for D (6 bases each). Germline V gene data show CDR1 as SGHAT and CDR2 as FQNNGV. Between the trimmed V and J ends, which lost 2 bases and 5 bases, there was a span of 15 bases. The CDR3 length is 15 residues.

This clonotype appeared a single time. The chain combines TRBV9 with TRBJ2-1; 12 bases map to TRBD2. The CDR3 extends over 16 amino acids. Per the germline V gene, CDR1 is SGDLS and CDR2 is YYNGEE. Trimming took 4 bases from V and 4 from J; bases not matched to a gene: 6. The CDR3 protein is CASSPSGGAEYNEQFF. In DNA form, the CDR3 reads TGTGCCAGCAGCCCTAGCGGGGGGGCCGAGTACAATGAGCAGTTCTTC. The complete variable domain, with remaining parts taken from reference TRBV9 and TRBJ2-1, reads DSGVTQTPKHLITATGQRVTLRCSPRSGDLSVYWYQQSLDQGLQFLIQYYNGEERAKGNILERFSAQQFPDLHSELNLSSLELGDSALYFCASSPSGGAEYNEQFFGPGTRLTVL.

The chain links TRBV18 to TRBJ1-5; D remains unclear. This CDR3 has 14 amino acids. Germline lookup yields CDR1 KGHSH and CDR2 LQKENI. V lost 3 bases and J lost 5, with 11 bases in between. The CDR3 DNA sequence: TGTGCCAGCTCACCTTCGAGAGATCATCAGCCCCAGCATTTT. The encoded protein is CASSPSRDHQPQHF.

This chain links TRBV5-1 with TRBJ2-1; D is ambiguous. Trimming left V 1 base short and J 1 base short, with 9 bases between. Germline CDR1 and CDR2: SGHRS and YFSETQ. The CDR3 runs to 15 residues. CDR3 region: CASSLSTKSYNEQFF. CDR3 in DNA: TGCGCCAGCAGCTTGAGTACCAAATCCTACAATGAGCAGTTCTTC.

The J gene is TRBJ1-1, the V gene TRBV29-1, with TRBD1 matching 7 bases. Germline V gene data show CDR1 as SQVTM and CDR2 as ANQGSEA. The CDR3 extends over 10 amino acids. Germline trimming cut 6 bases from V and 10 bases from J; bases unmatched to any gene: 5. In DNA, the CDR3 is TGCAGCGTCACCGGGACAGTAGCTTTCTTT. Its protein is CSVTGTVAFF.